These 27 T cell receptor beta chains share one sample of origin, sequenced in a study of blood T cell repertoires in COVID-19. Sequencing was performed with immunoSEQ multiplex PCR; in TCRdb, only in-frame clones are kept and a portion is missing. The table has tens of thousands of clones, roughly 96% seen once. Material for sequencing was peripheral blood. The receptors shown here come from a human donor with active COVID-19. The donor label of this sample is uncertain.

The rearrangement links TRBV3-1 (or the pseudogene TRBV3-2) to TRBJ2-1, with 8 bases fitting TRBD2. This CDR3 is 16 amino acids long. Germline CDR1 reads LGHDT; CDR2 reads YNNKEL (reference sequence). After removal of 0 bases from V and 8 bases from J, the junction contained 9 bases not matched to a gene. Here the CDR3 DNA reads TGTGCCAGCAGCCAAGATGGGTACGGGAGGGCGGATGAGCAGTTCTTC. Translating gives CASSQDGYGRADEQFF.

The chain uses TRBV24-1 and TRBJ1-2; 9 positions agree with TRBD1. The CDR3 is made up of 14 amino acids. V lost 6 bases and J lost 6; bases outside the gene matches: 7. CDR1 and CDR2 from the germline V gene are KGHDR and SFDVKD. CDR3 loop: CATSSTGGADGYTF. CDR3 nucleotide sequence: TGTGCCACCAGTTCAACAGGGGGCGCAGATGGCTACACCTTC.

J is TRBJ2-3 and V is TRBV7-9, with 11 bases lining up with TRBD2. Losses at the gene ends were 0 bases for V and 7 bases for J; bases not matched to a gene: 6. Germline V gene lookup returns CDR1 SEHNR and CDR2 FQNEAQ (reference sequence). The CDR3 has 16 residues. The CDR3 nucleotides read TGTGCCAGCAGCTTAGCGTTAGCGGGAGGGCCGTATACGCAGTATTTT. Translated: CASSLALAGGPYTQYF.

V is TRBV4-1 and J is TRBJ2-1; the match to TRBD2 covers 13 bases. Germline V CDR1 and CDR2: MGHRA, YSYEKL. V lost 6 bases, J lost 2 bases, and 7 bases stayed unmatched. The CDR3 is 17 residues long. The CDR3 region is CASSGLAGVPAYNEQFF. CDR3 nucleotides: TGCGCCAGCAGTGGACTAGCGGGAGTTCCCGCCTACAATGAGCAGTTCTTC.

The J gene is TRBJ2-7, the V gene TRBV25-1; 8 bases are shared with TRBD1. V was pared by 3 bases and J by 0 bases, with 1 base of the junction left unmatched. Per germline, CDR1 MGHDK and CDR2 SYGVNS. There are 14 residues in the CDR3. This CDR3 reads CASSEGQASYEQYF. The CDR3 DNA follows: TGTGCCAGCAGTGAGGGACAGGCCTCCTACGAGCAGTACTTC.

The chain recombines TRBV5-3 with TRBJ1-2; 9 bases match TRBD1. TRBV5-3 carries the ORF label, with uncertain function. The CDR3 loop spans 17 amino acids. V lost 4 bases, J lost 2 bases, and 12 bases stayed unmatched. DNA for the CDR3: TGTGCCAGAAGCCCCCGGGACGGGACAGGGCCCAACTATGGCTACACCTTC. Its translation is CARSPRDGTGPNYGYTF.

This clone was counted once. Distinct nucleotide sequences in the sample also encode this CDR3. The V gene is TRBV9, the J gene TRBJ1-2; 8 bases agree with TRBD1. Trimming cost V 3 bases and J 3 bases; bases outside gene matches: 7. This CDR3 region has 15 residues. From germline, CDR1 is SGDLS and CDR2 YYNGEE. The CDR3 bases are TGTGCCAGCAGCGGAGGACAGGGTGCCGACTATGGCTACACCTTC. Translating it yields CASSGGQGADYGYTF. The variable domain in full, completed from reference TRBV9 and TRBJ1-2, reads DSGVTQTPKHLITATGQRVTLRCSPRSGDLSVYWYQQSLDQGLQFLIQYYNGEERAKGNILERFSAQQFPDLHSELNLSSLELGDSALYFCASSGGQGADYGYTFGSGTRLTVV.

Only one count was recorded for this clone. This sequence joins TRBV28 and TRBJ2-1, with 13 bases matching TRBD2. This CDR3 has 16 residues. Losses at the gene ends were 6 bases for V and 4 bases for J; bases not matched to a gene: 6. Per germline, CDR1 MDHEN and CDR2 SYDVKM. CDR3 DNA: TGTGCCAGCAGACGGGGACTAGCGGGACCGTACAATGAGCAGTTCTTC. Protein sequence: CASRRGLAGPYNEQFF.

This chain connects TRBV10-3 to TRBJ2-7; TRBD2 aligns across 10 bases. The junction had 6 bases not matched to a gene; V was cut back by 2 bases and J by 2 bases. CDR1 is ENHRY and CDR2 is SYGVKD in the germline V gene. This CDR3 is 16 amino acids long. CDR3 residues: CAISEPGLAEAYEQYF. The CDR3 DNA follows: TGTGCCATCAGTGAGCCCGGACTAGCGGAGGCCTACGAGCAGTACTTC.

This chain connects TRBV18 to TRBJ1-4, with 7 bases lining up with TRBD1. Looked up from germline, CDR1 is KGHSH and CDR2 is LQKENI. The CDR3 has 13 amino acids. V dropped 2 bases and J dropped 7; count of bases not matched to a gene: 1. The CDR3 spells CASSPAGGEKLFF. The CDR3, as DNA: TGTGCCAGCTCACCAGCAGGGGGTGAAAAACTGTTTTTT.

J is TRBJ2-3 and V is TRBV9; 8 bases line up with TRBD2. The CDR3 is 14 amino acids. Germline-derived CDR1 and CDR2 are SGDLS and YYNGEE. Losses at the gene ends were 3 bases for V and 3 bases for J; bases not matched to a gene: 3. The CDR3 DNA sequence: TGTGCCAGCAGCGAAAGCGGGAGTACAGATACGCAGTATTTT. Amino acids: CASSESGSTDTQYF.

V and J are TRBV29-1 and TRBJ2-7, with TRBD2 as a possible D gene (7 bases). V was pared by 5 bases and J by 5 bases, with 19 bases between. This CDR3 region has 14 residues. Germline V gives CDR1 SQVTM, CDR2 ANQGSEA. The DNA for the CDR3 is TGCAGCGTTTCAAGGGGGAGGGCCCGGAACGAGCAGTACTTC. Protein sequence: CSVSRGRARNEQYF.

This clone came up once. V usage is TRBV6-6 and J usage is TRBJ1-5, with TRBD1 matching 8 bases. CDR1 is MNHNY, CDR2 SVGAGI, per germline (reference sequence). Trimming took 6 bases from V and 7 from J; bases not matched to a gene: 5. This CDR3 region has 13 residues. CDR3 coding DNA: TGTGCCAGCAGGACAGGGGCTGGCCAGCCCCAGCATTTT. This translates into CASRTGAGQPQHF.

The rearrangement links TRBV6-5 to TRBJ1-2, with D perhaps TRBD1 (6 bases). V was trimmed by 0 bases and J by 8 bases, leaving 16 bases between them. CDR1 is MNHEY and CDR2 is SVGAGI in the germline V gene. The CDR3 has 15 amino acids. CDR3 amino acids: CASSYSHGDMDGYTF. In DNA, the CDR3 is TGTGCCAGCAGTTACTCTCATGGGGACATGGACGGCTACACCTTC.

This CDR3 reads CASSQARLQRGERETQYF. Here the CDR3 DNA reads TGTGCCAGCAGCCAAGCCCGCCTCCAGCGGGGGGAACGGGAGACCCAGTACTTC. The chain employs TRBV3-1 (or the pseudogene TRBV3-2) and TRBJ2-5; 9 bases are a match to TRBD2. CDR1 is LGHDT and CDR2 is YNNKEL in the germline V gene (reference sequence). J was trimmed by 5 bases and V by 1 base; bases with no gene match: 14. This CDR3 contains 18 residues.

The J gene is TRBJ2-5, the V gene TRBV28; D not certain. CDR1 is MDHEN, CDR2 SYDVKM, per germline. V shed 8 bases and J shed 4 bases, with 17 bases lying between them. The CDR3 has 14 amino acids. The CDR3 sequence is CASASIVGTETQYF. The CDR3 nucleotides are TGTGCCAGCGCGTCGATAGTCGGTACAGAGACCCAGTACTTC.

This chain links TRBV3-1 (or the pseudogene TRBV3-2) with TRBJ2-5; the D gene is possibly TRBD1 (6 bases). The CDR3 spans 12 residues. The germline V and J ends were trimmed by 6 bases and 4 bases, with 9 bases remaining between them. The V gene's germline CDR1 is LGHDT and CDR2 YNNKEL (reference sequence). The CDR3 is CASSSRGETQYF. Here the CDR3 DNA reads TGTGCCAGCAGTTCCAGGGGAGAGACCCAGTACTTC.

The chain joins TRBV2 to TRBJ2-3; a weak D match, TRBD2 (5 bases). Germline V gives CDR1 SNHLY, CDR2 FYNNEI. Trimming cost V 4 bases and J 0 bases, with 11 bases left between them. The CDR3 sequence is 15 residues long. The DNA for the CDR3 is TGTGCCAGCAGTGCTAGCCCTTCTAGCACAGATACGCAGTATTTT. It codes for CASSASPSSTDTQYF.

The V call is TRBV5-1, the J call TRBJ2-7; a weak D match, TRBD1 (6 bases). There are 13 residues in the CDR3. Germline V gives CDR1 SGHRS, CDR2 YFSETQ. Deletions cut 4 bases from V and 7 bases from J, with 15 bases between. CDR3 loop: CASSHGQTLEQYF. The CDR3 nucleotides read TGCGCCAGCAGCCACGGACAGACCCTTGAGCAGTACTTC.

This chain links TRBV19 with TRBJ1-5; TRBD1 matches at 7 bases. This CDR3 comprises 17 residues. V was clipped by 4 bases and J by 0 bases; unmatched bases: 9. Germline loops: CDR1 LNHDA, CDR2 SQIVND (reference sequence). The CDR3 sequence is CASSTTGTAYSNQPQHF. The CDR3 bases are TGTGCCAGTAGTACGACCGGGACAGCTTATAGCAATCAGCCCCAGCATTTT.

The gene calls are TRBV10-3 and TRBJ2-4; TRBD2 is a possible D gene (6 bases). This CDR3 contains 13 residues. Trimming left V 3 bases short and J 8 bases short, with 11 bases between. The germline V gene encodes CDR1 ENHRY and CDR2 SYGVKD. The CDR3 reads CAISETGEDIQYF. The CDR3 DNA reads as TGTGCCATCAGTGAAACGGGAGAGGACATTCAGTACTTC.

The rearrangement uses TRBV2 and TRBJ2-1; 12 nucleotides line up with TRBD2. The J segment lost 10 bases and the V segment lost 8 bases, leaving 6 bases of the junction unmatched. The CDR3 length is 13 residues. Germline assignment: CDR1 SNHLY and CDR2 FYNNEI. CDR3 in DNA: TGTGCCAGCGGACTAGCGGGGTCCCGCGAGCAGTTCTTC. Protein sequence: CASGLAGSREQFF. Filled out from reference TRBV2 and TRBJ2-1, the complete variable domain reads EPEVTQTPSHQVTQMGQEVILRCVPISNHLYFYWYRQILGQKVEFLVSFYNNEISEKSEIFDDQFSVERPDGSNFTLKIRSTKLEDSAMYFCASGLAGSREQFFGPGTRLTVL.

The chain joins TRBV5-1 to TRBJ1-2; 8 bases are shared with TRBD1. Losses at the gene ends were 4 bases for V and 8 bases for J; bases not matched to a gene: 13. The CDR3 is made up of 15 amino acids. Germline CDR1 SGHRS, CDR2 YFSETQ. The CDR3 nucleotides read TGCGCCAGCAGCCTCACCTACAGGGGGTTTGGCGGCTACACCTTC. This encodes CASSLTYRGFGGYTF.

This chain links TRBV11-3 with TRBJ2-3; TRBD2 is a possible D gene (7 bases). From germline, CDR1 is SGHNT and CDR2 YENEEA. The CDR3 is made up of 16 amino acids. Deletions cut 5 bases from V and 7 bases from J, with 22 bases between. Written as DNA, the CDR3 is TGTGCCAGCAGCGCGAGACGAGCGGGACACACGAATACGCAGTATTTT. This gives the protein CASSARRAGHTNTQYF.

This clone was recorded once. The V and J genes are TRBV7-9 and TRBJ2-5, with a weak D call TRBD2 (5 bases). This CDR3 has 15 amino acids. With 2 bases removed from V and 5 bases from J, the gap between germline ends came to 15 bases. Germline V CDR1 and CDR2: SEHNR, FQNEAQ (reference sequence). CDR3: CASSLSGVLGETQYF. The CDR3 nucleotides read TGTGCCAGCAGCTTAAGCGGTGTCCTAGGGGAGACCCAGTACTTC.

The rearrangement joins TRBV6-6 to TRBJ1-2, with D possibly TRBD1 on 5 matching bases. CDR3 length: 15 residues. Germline values: CDR1 MNHNY, CDR2 SVGAGI (reference sequence). Trimming removed 7 bases from V and 2 bases from J, with 17 bases in between. For the CDR3, the DNA is TGTGCCAGCACCCATACCGGGGGTCCAAACTATGGCTACACCTTC. Protein product: CASTHTGGPNYGYTF.

The chain is built from TRBV9 and TRBJ2-3; 12 bases are shared with TRBD2. The germline V gene has CDR1 SGDLS and CDR2 YYNGEE. This CDR3 comprises 15 residues. The trim removed 7 bases at V and 7 bases at J, leaving 10 bases unmatched. CDR3 nucleotides: TGTGCCAGCCAGCAGTCTAGCGGGGGGGCATATACGCAGTATTTT. Translating gives CASQQSSGGAYTQYF.